The 20 T cell receptor beta chains reported below all come from one sample, sequenced in a study of cytotoxic CD8 clonotypes in ibrutinib-treated CLL. TCRdb keeps only in-frame clones here, not all; method: immunoSEQ multiplex PCR. Here the sample spans 60,000 to 70,000 clones, around 60% being singletons. The sample here was PBMCs, taken after 12 months of ibrutinib treatment. These TCRs come from a human donor with chronic lymphocytic leukemia.

This clone appeared once. The chain has TRBV6-1 and TRBJ2-3; no clear D. Looked up from germline, CDR1 is MNHNS and CDR2 is SASEGT. The length of the CDR3 is 11 residues. Trimming removed 2 bases at V and 6 bases at J, with 3 bases between. CDR3 sequence (DNA): TGTGCCAGCAGTGAATCCGATACGCAGTATTTT. Translated, it gives CASSESDTQYF.

The chain links TRBV27 to TRBJ2-2; possible D gene TRBD1, 5 bases. In germline, CDR1 is MNHEY, CDR2 SMNVEV (reference sequence). The V end lost 6 bases, the J end lost 0 bases, and 17 bases lay between the germline ends. This CDR3 region has 17 residues. Here the CDR3 DNA reads TGTGCCAGCAGCCAATACTACCCGACAGCGAACACCGGGGAGCTGTTTTTT. This gives the protein CASSQYYPTANTGELFF.

The CDR3 protein is CASSETGPPFEAFF. CDR3 coding DNA: TGTGCCAGCAGCGAAACAGGGCCCCCATTTGAAGCTTTCTTT. The rearrangement uses TRBV6-5 and TRBJ1-1; maybe TRBD1 (6 bases). This CDR3 spans 14 amino acids. In germline, CDR1 is MNHEY, CDR2 SVGAGI. The V end lost 6 bases, the J end lost 7 bases, and 18 bases lay between the germline ends.

J is TRBJ1-6 and V is TRBV10-1, with TRBD1 as a possible D gene (5 bases). This CDR3 spans 15 amino acids. Deletions cut 2 bases from V and 9 bases from J, with 14 bases between. CDR1 is WNHNN and CDR2 is SYGVQD in the germline V gene (reference sequence). CDR3 nucleotide sequence: TGCGCCAGCAGTGAGGGGACGGGATTTGGTTCACCCCTCCACTTT. The encoded protein is CASSEGTGFGSPLHF.

This clone was seen at least ten times. The rearrangement joins TRBV4-1 to TRBJ2-5, with TRBD1 matching over 9 bases. Germline V CDR1 and CDR2: MGHRA, YSYEKL. Trimming at V came to 2 bases and at J to 2 bases, leaving 3 bases not matched to a gene. The CDR3 contains 15 residues. DNA of the CDR3: TGCGCCAGCAGCCAAATGGGACAGGGACAAGAGACCCAGTACTTC. It translates to CASSQMGQGQETQYF.

The chain joins TRBV28 to TRBJ2-1, with D perhaps TRBD1 (6 bases). CDR1 and CDR2 (germline): MDHEN, SYDVKM. The CDR3 runs to 14 residues. Trimming cost V 3 bases and J 5 bases, with 11 bases left between them. Here the CDR3 reads CASSFRGSNNEQFF. For the CDR3, the DNA is TGTGCCAGCAGTTTTAGGGGGAGCAACAATGAGCAGTTCTTC.

The CDR3 DNA is TGTGCCAGCAGTTTTGACCGTGGTGTAAGGGGGTCTGTCTATGGCTACACCTTC. This encodes CASSFDRGVRGSVYGYTF. J is TRBJ1-2 and V is TRBV27; D is perhaps TRBD1 (6 bases). Per the germline V gene, CDR1 is MNHEY and CDR2 is SMNVEV (reference sequence). This CDR3 comprises 18 residues. Trimming cost V 3 bases and J 4 bases, with 24 bases left between them.

This clone occurred a few times. This chain connects TRBV5-1 to TRBJ2-7; TRBD2 matches 8 bases. Germline assignment: CDR1 SGHRS and CDR2 YFSETQ. The ends lost 7 bases at V and 7 bases at J; junction bases unmatched: 13. The CDR3 is 14 residues long. CDR3 nucleotide sequence: TGCGCCAGCTCCCCCGGGGGGGCTTCTGGGGAGCAGTACGTC. This sequence encodes CASSPGGASGEQYV.

V usage is TRBV2 and J usage is TRBJ2-5; D unclear. V was pared by 7 bases and J by 2 bases, with 11 bases between. Germline CDR1 SNHLY, CDR2 FYNNEI. The CDR3 has 13 amino acids. The CDR3 region is CASKPTSQETQYF. The CDR3 DNA follows: TGTGCCAGCAAACCCACAAGTCAAGAGACCCAGTACTTC.

The J gene is TRBJ1-4, the V gene TRBV5-1; 11 bases line up with TRBD1. Germline V gene data show CDR1 as SGHRS and CDR2 as YFSETQ. With V trimmed by 4 bases and J by 8 bases, 7 bases remained unmatched. The CDR3 has 15 amino acids. Written as DNA, the CDR3 is TGCGCCAGCAGCCCCCAAGGGACAGGGGGAGAAAAACTGTTTTTT. This translates into CASSPQGTGGEKLFF.

This clone is a singleton in its sample. This chain links TRBV5-1 with TRBJ2-1; 12 nucleotides agree with TRBD2. With V trimmed by 4 bases and J by 4 bases, 3 bases remained unmatched. This CDR3 contains 15 residues. Germline V gives CDR1 SGHRS, CDR2 YFSETQ. The CDR3 loop reads CASSPGLAGYNEQFF. The CDR3 nucleotides read TGCGCCAGCAGCCCAGGACTAGCGGGATACAATGAGCAGTTCTTC.

This sequence joins TRBV6-6 and TRBJ1-1, with D possibly being TRBD1 (5 bases). The CDR3 contains 16 residues. V was clipped by 5 bases and J by 8 bases, with 24 bases between them. Germline assignment: CDR1 MNHNY and CDR2 SVGAGI (reference sequence). CDR3 nucleotides: TGTGCCAGCAGTCGTGGATACGGGACGGGACGAAAAGAAGCTTTCTTT. Its protein is CASSRGYGTGRKEAFF.

This clone was observed a handful of times. This chain links TRBV2 with TRBJ1-5; weak D call: TRBD1 (5 bases). The CDR3 contains 16 residues. V gave up 3 bases and J gave up 6 bases, with 18 bases separating them. Germline loops: CDR1 SNHLY, CDR2 FYNNEI. CDR3: CASSDRVRGAGQPQHF. CDR3 in DNA: TGTGCCAGCAGTGATCGGGTCCGAGGGGCTGGTCAGCCCCAGCATTTT.

V and J are TRBV5-1 and TRBJ1-2; the match to TRBD1 covers 7 bases. The CDR3 spans 13 residues. Germline V lookup: CDR1 SGHRS, CDR2 YFSETQ. V was pared by 1 base and J by 14 bases, with 11 bases of the junction left unmatched. CDR3 amino acids: CASSLWDREKKTF. Here the CDR3 DNA reads TGCGCCAGCAGCTTGTGGGACAGAGAAAAGAAAACCTTC.

Notes on this clone: The conserved closing phenylalanine or tryptophan is absent in this CDR3, likely reflecting a read error. Because the CDR3's place on the DNA is in doubt, the DNA is left out and the CDR3 is given as listed by TCRdb. The chain carries TRBV7-6 and TRBJ2-4; the table's D call of TRBD1 was not tested on the DNA. The CDR3 is 11 residues long, counting both termini. Germline V CDR1 and CDR2: SGHVS, FNYEAQ. CDR3 residues: CASTTRDRGRL.

The chain is built from TRBV14 and TRBJ2-6; TRBD1 aligns across 7 bases. Unmatched junction bases numbered 8, after V lost 4 bases and J lost 2 bases. In germline, CDR1 is SGHDN, CDR2 FVKESK. There are 17 residues in the CDR3. Written as DNA, the CDR3 is TGTGCCAGCAGCCTCATGGGACAGCCCACTGGGGCCAACGTCCTGACTTTC. Protein product: CASSLMGQPTGANVLTF.

The J gene is TRBJ2-3, the V gene TRBV29-1; D call uncertain. The CDR3 runs to 12 residues. The germline CDR1 and CDR2 sequences are SQVTM and ANQGSEA. V lost 3 bases and J 8 bases, leaving 12 bases between the germline ends. The CDR3 DNA is TGCAGCGTTGAGTCCCGCGTGGGTACGCAGTATTTT. It is translated as CSVESRVGTQYF.

J is TRBJ2-7 and V is TRBV15; D possibly corresponds to TRBD2 (6 bases). This CDR3 is 14 amino acids long. CDR1 and CDR2 (germline): LNHNV, YYDKDF (reference sequence). The V and J ends lost 0 bases and 0 bases respectively, with 6 bases between them. The CDR3 DNA reads as TGTGCCACCAGCAGAGACGGGAGCTCCTACGAGCAGTACTTC. Translated: CATSRDGSSYEQYF.

The chain uses TRBV6-6 and TRBJ1-5, with D perhaps matching TRBD1 (6 bases). The CDR3 spans 14 residues. The V gene's germline CDR1 is MNHNY and CDR2 SVGAGI (reference sequence). The germline V and J ends were trimmed by 2 bases and 4 bases, with 9 bases remaining between them. For the CDR3, the DNA is TGTGCCAGCAGTTACACCGGACAGAATCAGCCCCAGCATTTT. It encodes CASSYTGQNQPQHF.

The gene calls are TRBV6-5 and TRBJ1-5, with D perhaps matching TRBD1 (6 bases). The V end was cut by 5 bases, the J end by 1 base, with 9 bases between. Germline V gene data show CDR1 as MNHEY and CDR2 as SVGAGI. This CDR3 region has 14 residues. This CDR3 reads CASSNTGSNQPQHF. In nucleotides, the CDR3 is TGTGCCAGCAGTAATACAGGGAGCAATCAGCCCCAGCATTTT.